This T cell receptor (beta chain) was profiled in a study of blood T cell repertoires in COVID-19. Background on the study: The study drew acute and convalescent COVID-19 samples from the United States, Italy and Spain. T cells, B-cell-depleted T cells, or PBMCs supplied cDNA or gDNA.

CDR1 and CDR2 (germline): SEHNR, FQNEAQ (reference sequence). CDR3 length equals 14 residues. V gave up 5 bases and J gave up 3 bases; unmatched junction bases: 2. Original methodology: Estimates of nucleated cell counts were drawn from the amplification of reference gene primers. TCRdb keeps only in-frame clones here, not all; method: immunoSEQ multiplex PCR. V and J calls and clone size follow that table, whereas D and trimming were derived from the DNA. Of around 300,000 clones listed, roughly 89% are singletons. The chain links TRBV7-9 to TRBJ1-4, with 8 bases lining up with TRBD1. Sequenced input: peripheral blood. This receptor was obtained from a man aged 45-65 years with acute or convalescent COVID-19. For the CDR3, the DNA is TGTGCCAGCAGCCAGGGGGCGGCTAATGAAAAACTGTTTTTT. Translation: CASSQGAANEKLFF.